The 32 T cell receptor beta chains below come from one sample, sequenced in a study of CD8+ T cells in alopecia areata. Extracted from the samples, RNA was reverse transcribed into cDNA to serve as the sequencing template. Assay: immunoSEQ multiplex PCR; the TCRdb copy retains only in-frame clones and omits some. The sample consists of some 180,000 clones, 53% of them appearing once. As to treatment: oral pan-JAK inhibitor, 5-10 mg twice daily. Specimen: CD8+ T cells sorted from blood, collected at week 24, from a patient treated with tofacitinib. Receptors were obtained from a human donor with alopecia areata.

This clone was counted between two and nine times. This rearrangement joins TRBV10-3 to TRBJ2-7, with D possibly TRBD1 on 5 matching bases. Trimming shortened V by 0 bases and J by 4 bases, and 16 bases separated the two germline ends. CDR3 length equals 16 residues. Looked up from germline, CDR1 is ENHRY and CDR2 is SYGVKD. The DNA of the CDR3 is TGTGCCATCAGTGAGTCCGACCCTTTGACAGCATACGAGCAGTACTTC. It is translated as CAISESDPLTAYEQYF.

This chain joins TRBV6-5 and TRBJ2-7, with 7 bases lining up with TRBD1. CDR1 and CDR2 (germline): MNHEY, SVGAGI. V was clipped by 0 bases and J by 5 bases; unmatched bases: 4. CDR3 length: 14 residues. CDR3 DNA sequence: TGTGCCAGCAGTTACTCGGGCAGGGGGAACGAGCAGTACTTC. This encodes CASSYSGRGNEQYF.

Here the CDR3 DNA reads TGTGCCAGCAGCATCAGGGGCAATGAGCAGTTCTTC. This sequence encodes CASSIRGNEQFF. This chain uses TRBV5-4 with TRBJ2-1; possible D gene TRBD1, 6 bases. Germline V gives CDR1 SGHNT, CDR2 YYREEE (reference sequence). V was trimmed by 4 bases and J by 6 bases, leaving 8 bases between them. This CDR3 spans 12 amino acids.

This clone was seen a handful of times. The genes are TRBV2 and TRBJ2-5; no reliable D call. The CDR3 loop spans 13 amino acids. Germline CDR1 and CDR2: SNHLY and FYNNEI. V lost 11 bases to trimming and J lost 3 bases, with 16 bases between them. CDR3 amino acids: CAVPGLTEETQYF. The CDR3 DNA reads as TGTGCCGTTCCGGGCCTCACGGAAGAGACCCAGTACTTC.

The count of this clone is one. This chain's CDR3 is CASRDTGVWTEAFF. CDR3 DNA: TGCGCCAGCAGGGACACAGGGGTTTGGACTGAAGCTTTCTTT. The chain links TRBV10-2 to TRBJ1-1; 7 positions agree with TRBD1. V gave up 6 bases and J gave up 5 bases; unmatched junction bases: 9. Per germline, CDR1 WSHSY and CDR2 SAAADI. This CDR3 is 14 amino acids long.

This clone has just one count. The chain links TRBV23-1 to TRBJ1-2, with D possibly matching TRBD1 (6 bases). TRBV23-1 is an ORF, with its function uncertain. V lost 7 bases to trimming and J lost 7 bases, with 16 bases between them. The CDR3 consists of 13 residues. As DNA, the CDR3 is TGCGCCAGCACCGGGACATCCCGGAGTGGCTACACCTTC. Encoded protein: CASTGTSRSGYTF.

This chain's CDR3 is CASSVGRVQNTEAFF. The CDR3 bases are TGTGCCAGCAGCGTAGGCAGGGTCCAGAACACTGAAGCTTTCTTT. This rearrangement joins TRBV9 to TRBJ1-1; perhaps TRBD1 as D (5 bases). Trimming removed 0 bases at V and 1 base at J, with 10 bases between. This CDR3 is 15 amino acids long. Germline CDR1 is SGDLS and CDR2 is YYNGEE.

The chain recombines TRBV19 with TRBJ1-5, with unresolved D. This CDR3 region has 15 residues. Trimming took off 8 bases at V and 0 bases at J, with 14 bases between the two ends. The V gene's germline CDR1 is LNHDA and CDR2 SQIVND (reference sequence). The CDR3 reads CASDANPYSNQPQHF. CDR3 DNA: TGTGCCAGTGATGCAAACCCGTATAGCAATCAGCCCCAGCATTTT. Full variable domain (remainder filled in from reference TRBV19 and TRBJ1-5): DGGITQSPKYLFRKEGQNVTLSCEQNLNHDAMYWYRQDPGQGLRLIYYSQIVNDFQKGDIAEGYSVSREKKESFPLTVTSAQKNPTAFYLCASDANPYSNQPQHFGDGTRLSIL.

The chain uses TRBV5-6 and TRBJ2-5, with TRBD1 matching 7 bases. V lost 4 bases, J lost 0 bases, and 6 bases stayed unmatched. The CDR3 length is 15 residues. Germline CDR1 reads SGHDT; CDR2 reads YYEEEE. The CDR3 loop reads CASSLLTGYQETQYF. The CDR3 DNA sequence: TGTGCCAGCAGCCTACTGACAGGGTACCAAGAGACCCAGTACTTC.

Here the CDR3 reads CAWSAGRNILMNEQFF. CDR3 in DNA: TGTGCCTGGAGTGCGGGACGCAATATCCTAATGAATGAGCAGTTCTTC. The chain uses TRBV30 and TRBJ2-1; D tentatively reads TRBD1 or TRBD2 (5 bases each). Trimming removed 1 base at V and 7 bases at J, with 20 bases between. Germline V gives CDR1 GTSNPN, CDR2 SVGIG (reference sequence). This CDR3 has 16 amino acids.

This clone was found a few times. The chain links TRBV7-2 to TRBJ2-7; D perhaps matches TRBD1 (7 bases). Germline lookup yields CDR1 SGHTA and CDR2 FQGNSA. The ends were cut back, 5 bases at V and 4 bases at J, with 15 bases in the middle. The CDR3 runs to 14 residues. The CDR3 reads CASSQGGRKYEQYF. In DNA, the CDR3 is TGTGCCAGCAGCCAGGGGGGAAGGAAGTACGAGCAGTACTTC.

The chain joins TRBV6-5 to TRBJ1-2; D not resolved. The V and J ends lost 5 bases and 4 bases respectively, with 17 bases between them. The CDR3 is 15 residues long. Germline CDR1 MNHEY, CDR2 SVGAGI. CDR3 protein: CASSPGRHGGYGYTF. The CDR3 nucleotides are TGTGCCAGCAGTCCAGGACGGCACGGAGGCTATGGCTACACCTTC.

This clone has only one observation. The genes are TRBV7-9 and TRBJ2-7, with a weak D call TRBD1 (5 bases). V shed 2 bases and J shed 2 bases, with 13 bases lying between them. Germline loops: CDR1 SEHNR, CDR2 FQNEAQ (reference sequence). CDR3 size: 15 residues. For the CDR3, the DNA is TGTGCCAGCAGCTTATTGACAGACCAGACCTACGAGCAGTACTTC. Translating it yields CASSLLTDQTYEQYF.

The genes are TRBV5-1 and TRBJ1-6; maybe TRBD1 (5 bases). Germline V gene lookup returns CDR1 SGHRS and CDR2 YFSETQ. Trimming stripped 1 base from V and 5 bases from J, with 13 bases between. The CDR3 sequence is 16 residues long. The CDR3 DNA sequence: TGCGCCAGCAGCTTGAGGGGAGAGATCAATAATTCACCCCTCCACTTT. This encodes CASSLRGEINNSPLHF.

This CDR3 reads CSVAGTGGYGYTF. The CDR3 DNA reads as TGCAGCGTTGCCGGGACAGGGGGCTATGGCTACACCTTC. The gene calls are TRBV29-1 and TRBJ1-2; the match to TRBD1 covers 11 bases. Germline CDR1 reads SQVTM; CDR2 reads ANQGSEA. Germline trimming cut 4 bases from V and 4 bases from J; bases unmatched to any gene: 2. This CDR3 region has 13 residues.

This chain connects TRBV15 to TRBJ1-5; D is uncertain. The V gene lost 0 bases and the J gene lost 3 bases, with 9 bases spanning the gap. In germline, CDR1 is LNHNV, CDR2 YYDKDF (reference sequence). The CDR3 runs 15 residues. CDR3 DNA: TGTGCCACCAGCAGAGATCGGGGTATCAATCAGCCCCAGCATTTT. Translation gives CATSRDRGINQPQHF.

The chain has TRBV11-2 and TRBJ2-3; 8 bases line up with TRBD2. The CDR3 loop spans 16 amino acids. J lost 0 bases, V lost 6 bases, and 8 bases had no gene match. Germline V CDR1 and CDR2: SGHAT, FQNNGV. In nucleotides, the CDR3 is TGTGCCAGCAGTTCCCGGGGGGGACCTAGCACAGATACGCAGTATTTT. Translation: CASSSRGGPSTDTQYF.

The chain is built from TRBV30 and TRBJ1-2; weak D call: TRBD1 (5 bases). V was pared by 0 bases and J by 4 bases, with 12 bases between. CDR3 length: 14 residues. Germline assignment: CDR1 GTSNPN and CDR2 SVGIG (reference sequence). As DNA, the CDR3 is TGTGCCTGGAGTGTACACAGGTTGAGCTATGGCTACACCTTC. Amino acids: CAWSVHRLSYGYTF.

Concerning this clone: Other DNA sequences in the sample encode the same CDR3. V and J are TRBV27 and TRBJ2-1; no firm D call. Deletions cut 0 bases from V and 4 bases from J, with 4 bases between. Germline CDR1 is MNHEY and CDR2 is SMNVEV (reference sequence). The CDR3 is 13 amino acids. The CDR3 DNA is TGTGCCAGCAGTTTATCCACTTACAATGAGCAGTTCTTC. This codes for CASSLSTYNEQFF.

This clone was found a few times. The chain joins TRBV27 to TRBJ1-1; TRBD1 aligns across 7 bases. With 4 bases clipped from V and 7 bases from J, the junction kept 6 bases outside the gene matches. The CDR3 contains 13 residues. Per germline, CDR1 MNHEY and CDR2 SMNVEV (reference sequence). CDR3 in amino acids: CASSSPGQLEAFF. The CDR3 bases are TGTGCCAGCAGTTCCCCGGGACAGCTTGAAGCTTTCTTT.

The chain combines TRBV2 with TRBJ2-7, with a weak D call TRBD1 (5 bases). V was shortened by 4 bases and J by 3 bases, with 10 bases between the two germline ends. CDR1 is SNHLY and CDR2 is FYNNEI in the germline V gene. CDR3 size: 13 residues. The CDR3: CASSGDRVYEQYF. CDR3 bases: TGTGCCAGCAGTGGTGACAGAGTCTACGAGCAGTACTTC.

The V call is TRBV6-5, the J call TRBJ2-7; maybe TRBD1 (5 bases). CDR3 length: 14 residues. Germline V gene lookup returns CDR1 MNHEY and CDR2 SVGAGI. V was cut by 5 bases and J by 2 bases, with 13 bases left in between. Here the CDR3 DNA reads TGTGCCAGCAGTACACAGGTAGGCACCTACGAGCAGTACTTC. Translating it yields CASSTQVGTYEQYF.

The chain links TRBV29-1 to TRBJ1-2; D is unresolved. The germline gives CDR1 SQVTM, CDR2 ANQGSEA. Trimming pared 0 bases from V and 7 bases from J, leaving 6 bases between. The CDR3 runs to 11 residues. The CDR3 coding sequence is TGCAGCGTTGAAGATGAGGGTGGCTACACCTTC. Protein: CSVEDEGGYTF.

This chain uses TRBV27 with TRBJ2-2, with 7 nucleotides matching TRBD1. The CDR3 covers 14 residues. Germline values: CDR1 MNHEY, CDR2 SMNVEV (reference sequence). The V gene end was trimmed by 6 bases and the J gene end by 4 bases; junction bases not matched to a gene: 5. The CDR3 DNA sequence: TGTGCCAGCAGGCCGGGACAGCTCACCGGGGAGCTGTTTTTT. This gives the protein CASRPGQLTGELFF.

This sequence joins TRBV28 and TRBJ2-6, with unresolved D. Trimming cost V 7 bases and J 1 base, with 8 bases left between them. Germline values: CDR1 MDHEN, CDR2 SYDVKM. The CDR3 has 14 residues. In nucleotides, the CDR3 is TGTGCCAGCACCAAGACGTCTGGGGCCAACGTCCTGACTTTC. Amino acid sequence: CASTKTSGANVLTF.

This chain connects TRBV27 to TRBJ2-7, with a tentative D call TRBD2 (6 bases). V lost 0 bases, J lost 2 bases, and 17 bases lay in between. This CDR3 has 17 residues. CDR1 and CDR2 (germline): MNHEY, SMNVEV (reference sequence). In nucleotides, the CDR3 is TGTGCCAGCAGTTTATCGTGGGGGGACCGTGGGACCTACGAGCAGTACTTC. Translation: CASSLSWGDRGTYEQYF.

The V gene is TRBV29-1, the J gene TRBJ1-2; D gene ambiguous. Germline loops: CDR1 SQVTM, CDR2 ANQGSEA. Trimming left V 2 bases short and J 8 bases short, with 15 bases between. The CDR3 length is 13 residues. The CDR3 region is CSVESPGPEGYTF. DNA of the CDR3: TGCAGCGTTGAAAGTCCGGGCCCGGAGGGCTACACCTTC.

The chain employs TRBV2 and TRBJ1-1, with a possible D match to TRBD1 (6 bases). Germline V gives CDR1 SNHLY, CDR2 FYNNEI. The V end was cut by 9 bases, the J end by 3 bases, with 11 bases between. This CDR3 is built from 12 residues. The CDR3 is CARTTGYTEAFF. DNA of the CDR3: TGTGCCAGAACAACAGGGTACACTGAAGCTTTCTTT.

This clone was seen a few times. The CDR3 DNA follows: TGCAGCGTTGACATGGAGGAGCAGTTCTTC. Translation: CSVDMEEQFF. The rearrangement joins TRBV29-1 to TRBJ2-1, with no clear D. Germline CDR1 SQVTM, CDR2 ANQGSEA. The CDR3 sequence is 10 residues long. V lost 3 bases, J lost 10 bases, and 7 bases lay in between.

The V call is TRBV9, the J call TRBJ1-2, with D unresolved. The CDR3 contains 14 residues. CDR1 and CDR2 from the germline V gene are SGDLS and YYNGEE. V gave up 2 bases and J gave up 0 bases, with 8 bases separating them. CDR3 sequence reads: CASSVNGANYGYTF. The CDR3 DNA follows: TGTGCCAGCAGCGTTAACGGGGCTAACTATGGCTACACCTTC. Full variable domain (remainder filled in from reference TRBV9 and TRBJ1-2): DSGVTQTPKHLITATGQRVTLRCSPRSGDLSVYWYQQSLDQGLQFLIQYYNGEERAKGNILERFSAQQFPDLHSELNLSSLELGDSALYFCASSVNGANYGYTFGSGTRLTVV.

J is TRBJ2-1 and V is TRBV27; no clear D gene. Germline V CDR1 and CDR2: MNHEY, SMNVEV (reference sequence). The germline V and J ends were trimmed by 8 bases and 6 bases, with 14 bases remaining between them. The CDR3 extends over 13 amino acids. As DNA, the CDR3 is TGTGCCAGCGGAAGGTTTTCCCCCAATGAGCAGTTCTTC. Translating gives CASGRFSPNEQFF.

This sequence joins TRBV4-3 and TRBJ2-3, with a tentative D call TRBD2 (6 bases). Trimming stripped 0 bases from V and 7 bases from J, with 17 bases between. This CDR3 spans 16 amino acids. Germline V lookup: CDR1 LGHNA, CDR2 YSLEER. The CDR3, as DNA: TGCGCCAGCAGCCAAGATTGGGAGGACCGAGTCTATACGCAGTATTTT. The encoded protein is CASSQDWEDRVYTQYF.